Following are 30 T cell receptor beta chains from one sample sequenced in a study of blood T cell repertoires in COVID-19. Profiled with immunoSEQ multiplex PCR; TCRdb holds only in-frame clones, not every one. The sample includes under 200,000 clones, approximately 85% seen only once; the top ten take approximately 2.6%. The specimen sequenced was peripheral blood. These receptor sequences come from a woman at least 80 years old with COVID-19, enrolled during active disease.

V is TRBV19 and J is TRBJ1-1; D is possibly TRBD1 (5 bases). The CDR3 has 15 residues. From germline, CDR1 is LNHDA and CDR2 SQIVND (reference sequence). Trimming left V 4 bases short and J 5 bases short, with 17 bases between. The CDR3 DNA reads TGTGCCAGTAGTACCCAACAGGCGCCGAGGACTGAAGCTTTCTTT. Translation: CASSTQQAPRTEAFF.

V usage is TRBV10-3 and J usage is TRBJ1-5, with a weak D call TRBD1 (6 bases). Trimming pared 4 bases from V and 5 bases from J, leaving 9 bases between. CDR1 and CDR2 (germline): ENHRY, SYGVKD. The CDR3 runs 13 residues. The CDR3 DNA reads TGTGCCATCAGTGGGGGGGGCGATCAGCCCCAGCATTTT. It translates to CAISGGGDQPQHF.

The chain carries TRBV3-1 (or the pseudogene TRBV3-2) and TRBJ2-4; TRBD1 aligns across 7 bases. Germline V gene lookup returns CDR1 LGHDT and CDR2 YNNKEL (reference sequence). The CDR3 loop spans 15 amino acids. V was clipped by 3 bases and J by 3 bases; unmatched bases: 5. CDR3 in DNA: TGTGCCAGCAGCCAGATTACAGGGGACAAAAACATTCAGTACTTC. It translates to CASSQITGDKNIQYF.

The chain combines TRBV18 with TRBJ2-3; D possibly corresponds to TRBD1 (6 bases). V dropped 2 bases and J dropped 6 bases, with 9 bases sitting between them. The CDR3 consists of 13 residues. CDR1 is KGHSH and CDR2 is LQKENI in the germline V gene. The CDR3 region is CASSPMQGDTQYF. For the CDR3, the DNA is TGTGCCAGCTCACCAATGCAGGGGGATACGCAGTATTTT.

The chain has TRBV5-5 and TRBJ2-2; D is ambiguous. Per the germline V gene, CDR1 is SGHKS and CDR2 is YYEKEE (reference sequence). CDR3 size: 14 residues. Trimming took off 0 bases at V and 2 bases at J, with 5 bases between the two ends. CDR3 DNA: TGTGCCAGCAGCTTGGCTTTTAACACCGGGGAGCTGTTTTTT. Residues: CASSLAFNTGELFF.

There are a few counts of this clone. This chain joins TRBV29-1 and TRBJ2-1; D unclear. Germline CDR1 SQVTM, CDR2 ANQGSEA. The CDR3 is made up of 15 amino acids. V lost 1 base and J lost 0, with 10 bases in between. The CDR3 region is CSVEGYPGSYNEQFF. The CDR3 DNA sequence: TGCAGCGTTGAAGGGTACCCGGGCTCCTACAATGAGCAGTTCTTC.

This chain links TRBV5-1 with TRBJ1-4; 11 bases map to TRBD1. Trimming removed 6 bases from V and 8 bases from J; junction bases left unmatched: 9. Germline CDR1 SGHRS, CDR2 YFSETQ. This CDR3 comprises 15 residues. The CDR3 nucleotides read TGCGCCAGCACCGGTACCGGGACAGGGGGAGAAAAACTGTTTTTT. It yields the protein CASTGTGTGGEKLFF.

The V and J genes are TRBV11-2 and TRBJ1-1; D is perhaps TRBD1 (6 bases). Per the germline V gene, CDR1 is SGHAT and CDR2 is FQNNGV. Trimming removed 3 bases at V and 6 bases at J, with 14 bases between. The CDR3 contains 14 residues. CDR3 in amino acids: CASSFQAQGAEAFF. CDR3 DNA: TGTGCCAGCAGCTTCCAAGCACAGGGTGCTGAAGCTTTCTTT.

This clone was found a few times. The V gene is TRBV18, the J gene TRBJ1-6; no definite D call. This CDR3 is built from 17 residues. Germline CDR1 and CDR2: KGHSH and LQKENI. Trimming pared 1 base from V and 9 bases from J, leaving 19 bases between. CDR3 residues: CASSPLSAGRDVSPLHF. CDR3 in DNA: TGTGCCAGCTCACCACTTTCGGCCGGGAGAGACGTTTCACCCCTCCACTTT.

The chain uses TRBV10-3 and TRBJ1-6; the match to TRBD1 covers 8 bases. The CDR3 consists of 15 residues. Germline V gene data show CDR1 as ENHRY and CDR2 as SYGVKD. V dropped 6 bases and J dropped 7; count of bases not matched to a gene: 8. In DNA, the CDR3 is TGTGCCATCAGCAGGGACAGGCAATTCAATTCACCCCTCCACTTT. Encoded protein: CAISRDRQFNSPLHF.

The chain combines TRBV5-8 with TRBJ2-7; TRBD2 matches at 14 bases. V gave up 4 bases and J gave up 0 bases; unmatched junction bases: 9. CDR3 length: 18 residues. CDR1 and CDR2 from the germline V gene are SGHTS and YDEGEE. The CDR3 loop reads CASSHGLAGGSGSYEQYF. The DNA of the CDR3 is TGTGCCAGCAGCCATGGACTAGCGGGAGGATCGGGCTCCTACGAGCAGTACTTC. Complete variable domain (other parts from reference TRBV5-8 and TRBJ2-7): EAGVTQSPTHLIKTRGQQATLRCSPISGHTSVYWYQQALGLGLQFLLWYDEGEERNRGNFPPRFSGRQFPNYSSELNVNALELEDSALYLCASSHGLAGGSGSYEQYFGPGTRLTVT.

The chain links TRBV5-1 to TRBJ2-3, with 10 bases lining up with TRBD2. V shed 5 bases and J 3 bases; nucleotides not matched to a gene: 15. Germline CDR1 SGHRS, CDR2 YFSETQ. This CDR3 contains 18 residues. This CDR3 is CASSHPSGRALRTDTQYF. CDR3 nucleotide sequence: TGCGCCAGCAGTCACCCCAGCGGGAGGGCGTTGAGAACAGATACGCAGTATTTT.

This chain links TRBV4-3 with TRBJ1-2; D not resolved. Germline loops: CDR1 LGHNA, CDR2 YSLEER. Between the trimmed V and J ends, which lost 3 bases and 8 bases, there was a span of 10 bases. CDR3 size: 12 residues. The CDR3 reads CASSHAAGGYTF. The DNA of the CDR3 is TGCGCCAGCAGCCATGCCGCGGGGGGCTACACCTTC.

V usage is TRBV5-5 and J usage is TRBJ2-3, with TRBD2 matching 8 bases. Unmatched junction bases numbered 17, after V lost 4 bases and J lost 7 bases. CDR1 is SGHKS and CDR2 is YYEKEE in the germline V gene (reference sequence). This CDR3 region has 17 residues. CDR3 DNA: TGTGCCAGCAGCCCGGGACTTCAAGGACTAGCAGCGTATACGCAGTATTTT. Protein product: CASSPGLQGLAAYTQYF. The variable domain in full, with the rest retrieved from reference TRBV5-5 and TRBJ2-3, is DAGVTQSPTHLIKTRGQQVTLRCSPISGHKSVSWYQQVLGQGPQFIFQYYEKEERGRGNFPDRFSARQFPNYSSELNVNALLLGDSALYLCASSPGLQGLAAYTQYFGPGTRLTVL.

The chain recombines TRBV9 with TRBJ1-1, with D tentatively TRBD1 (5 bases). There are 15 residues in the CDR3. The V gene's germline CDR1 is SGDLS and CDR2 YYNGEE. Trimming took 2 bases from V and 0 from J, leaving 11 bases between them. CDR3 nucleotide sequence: TGTGCCAGCAGCGTGTGGGGGGAAATGAACACTGAAGCTTTCTTT. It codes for CASSVWGEMNTEAFF.

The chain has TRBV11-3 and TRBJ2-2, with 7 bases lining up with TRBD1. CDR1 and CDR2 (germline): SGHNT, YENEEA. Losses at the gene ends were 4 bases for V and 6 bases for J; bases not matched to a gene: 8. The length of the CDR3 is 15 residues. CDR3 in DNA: TGTGCCAGCAGCTCCATGACAGGGTCCGCCGGGGAGCTGTTTTTT. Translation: CASSSMTGSAGELFF.

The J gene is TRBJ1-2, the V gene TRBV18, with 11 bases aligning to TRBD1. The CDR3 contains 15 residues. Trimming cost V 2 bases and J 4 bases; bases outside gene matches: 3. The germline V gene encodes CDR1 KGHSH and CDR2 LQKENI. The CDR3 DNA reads TGTGCCAGCTCACCAACCGGGACAGGGGGCTATGGCTACACCTTC. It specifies CASSPTGTGGYGYTF.

The CDR3: CASSPTSGGSLDTQYF. CDR3 in DNA: TGTGCCAGCAGCCCGACTAGCGGGGGGAGTTTAGATACGCAGTATTTT. The chain links TRBV27 to TRBJ2-3, with 13 bases matching TRBD2. CDR3 length equals 16 residues. The ends lost 6 bases at V and 5 bases at J; junction bases unmatched: 8. Germline values: CDR1 MNHEY, CDR2 SMNVEV (reference sequence).

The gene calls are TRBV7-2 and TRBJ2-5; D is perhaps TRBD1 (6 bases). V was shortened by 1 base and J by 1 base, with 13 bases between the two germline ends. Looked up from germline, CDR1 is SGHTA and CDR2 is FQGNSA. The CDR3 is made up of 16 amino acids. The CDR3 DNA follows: TGTGCCAGCAGCTTAGTTAGGACAGTAACCCAAGAGACCCAGTACTTC. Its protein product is CASSLVRTVTQETQYF. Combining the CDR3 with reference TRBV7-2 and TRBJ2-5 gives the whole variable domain GAGVSQSPSNKVTEKGKDVELRCDPISGHTALYWYRQSLGQGLEFLIYFQGNSAPDKSGLPSDRFSAERTGGSVSTLTIQRTQQEDSAVYLCASSLVRTVTQETQYFGPGTRLLVL.

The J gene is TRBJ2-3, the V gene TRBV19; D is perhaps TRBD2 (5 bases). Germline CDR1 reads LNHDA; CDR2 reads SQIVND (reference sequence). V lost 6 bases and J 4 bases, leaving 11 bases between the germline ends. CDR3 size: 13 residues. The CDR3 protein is CASRPDYADTQYF. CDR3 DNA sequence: TGTGCCAGTAGACCAGACTACGCAGATACGCAGTATTTT.

The CDR3 coding sequence is TGTGCCAGCAGCCCCACAGGGGAAGTCACCATATATTTT. It codes for CASSPTGEVTIYF. The chain combines TRBV3-1 (or the pseudogene TRBV3-2) with TRBJ1-3; TRBD1 aligns across 7 bases. The CDR3 loop spans 13 amino acids. The germline gives CDR1 LGHDT, CDR2 YNNKEL (reference sequence). V gave up 4 bases and J gave up 9 bases; unmatched junction bases: 6.

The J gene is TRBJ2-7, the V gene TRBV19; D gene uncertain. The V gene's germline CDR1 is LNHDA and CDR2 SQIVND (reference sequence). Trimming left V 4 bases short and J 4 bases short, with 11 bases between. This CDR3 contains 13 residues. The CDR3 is CASSTRVTYEQYF. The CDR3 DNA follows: TGTGCCAGTAGTACGCGAGTTACGTACGAGCAGTACTTC.

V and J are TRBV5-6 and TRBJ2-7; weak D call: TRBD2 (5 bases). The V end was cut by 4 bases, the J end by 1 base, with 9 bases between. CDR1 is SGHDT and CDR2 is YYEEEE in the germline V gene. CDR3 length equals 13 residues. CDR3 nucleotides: TGTGCCAGCAGCCCCCGGGGTTCCTACGAGCAGTACTTC. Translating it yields CASSPRGSYEQYF.

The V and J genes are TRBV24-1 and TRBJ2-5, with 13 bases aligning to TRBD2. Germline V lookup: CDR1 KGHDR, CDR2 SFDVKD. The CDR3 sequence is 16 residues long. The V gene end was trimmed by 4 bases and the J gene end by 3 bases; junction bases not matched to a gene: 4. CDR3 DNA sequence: TGTGCCACCAGTGACCCGGGACTAGCGGGAAAAGAGACCCAGTACTTC. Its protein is CATSDPGLAGKETQYF.

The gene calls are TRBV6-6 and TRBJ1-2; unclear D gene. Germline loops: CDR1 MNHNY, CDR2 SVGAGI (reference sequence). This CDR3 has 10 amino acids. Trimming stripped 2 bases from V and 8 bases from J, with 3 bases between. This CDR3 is CASSYQGYTF. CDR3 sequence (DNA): TGTGCCAGCAGTTACCAGGGCTACACCTTC.

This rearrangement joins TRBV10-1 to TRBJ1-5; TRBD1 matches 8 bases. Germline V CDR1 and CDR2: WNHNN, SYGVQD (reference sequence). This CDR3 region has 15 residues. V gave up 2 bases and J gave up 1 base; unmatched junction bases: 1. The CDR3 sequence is CASSERQGSNQPQHF. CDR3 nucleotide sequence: TGCGCCAGCAGTGAGAGACAGGGGAGCAATCAGCCCCAGCATTTT.

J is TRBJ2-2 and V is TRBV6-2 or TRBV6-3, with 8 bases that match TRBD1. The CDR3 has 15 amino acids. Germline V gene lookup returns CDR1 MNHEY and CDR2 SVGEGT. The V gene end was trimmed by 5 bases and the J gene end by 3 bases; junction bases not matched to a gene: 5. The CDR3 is CASSDGQGYTGELFF. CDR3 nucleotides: TGTGCCAGCAGTGACGGACAGGGATACACCGGGGAGCTGTTTTTT.

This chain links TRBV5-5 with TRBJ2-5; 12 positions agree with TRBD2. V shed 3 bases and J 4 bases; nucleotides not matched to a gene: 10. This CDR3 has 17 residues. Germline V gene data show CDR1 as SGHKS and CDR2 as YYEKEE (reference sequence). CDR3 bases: TGTGCCAGCAGCTCTGGGGCTAGCGGGGGGGCCTCAGAGACCCAGTACTTC. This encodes CASSSGASGGASETQYF.

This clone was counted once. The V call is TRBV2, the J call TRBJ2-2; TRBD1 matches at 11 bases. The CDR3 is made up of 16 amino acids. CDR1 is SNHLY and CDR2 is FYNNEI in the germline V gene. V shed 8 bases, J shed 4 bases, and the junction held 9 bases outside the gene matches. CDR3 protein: CASRDRGNRGTGELFF. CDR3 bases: TGTGCCAGCCGGGACAGGGGGAATCGGGGCACCGGGGAGCTGTTTTTT.

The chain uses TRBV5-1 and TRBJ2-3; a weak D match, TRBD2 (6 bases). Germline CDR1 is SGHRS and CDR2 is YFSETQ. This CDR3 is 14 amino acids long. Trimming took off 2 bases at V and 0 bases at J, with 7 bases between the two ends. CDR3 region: CASSFSGSTDTQYF. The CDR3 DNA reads TGCGCCAGCAGCTTTAGCGGCAGCACAGATACGCAGTATTTT.